This T cell receptor (beta chain) was recovered during a study of blood T cell repertoires in COVID-19. About the research overall: Before being deemed recovered, Cohort 3 donors had two negative PCRs, clearance, or symptom resolution. Donors in the United States, Italy and Spain gave samples during acute or convalescent COVID-19.

Germline V CDR1 and CDR2: KGHSH, LQKENI. The V gene end was trimmed by 3 bases and the J gene end by 0 bases; junction bases not matched to a gene: 2. CDR3 length: 14 residues. In the original processing: Reference gene primer amplification gave nucleated cell count estimates. The repertoire was sequenced with immunoSEQ multiplex PCR; TCRdb's copy has only in-frame clones and lacks some. That table is the source of V, J and clone size, and D and trimming were worked out from the DNA. The sample records around 140,000 clones, 84% being singletons. The chain uses TRBV18 and TRBJ2-7; 7 bases fit TRBD1. Sequencing input: PBMCs or T cells enriched from blood (not recorded which). The clonotype was recovered from a man aged 50-60 years in a cohort exposed to, infected with or recovered from COVID-19 (not recorded which). For the CDR3, the DNA is TGTGCCAGCTCACCGGACAGGAACTCCTACGAGCAGTACTTC. This gives the protein CASSPDRNSYEQYF.